Listed here are 27 T cell receptor beta chains from one sample, sequenced in a study of blood T cell repertoires in COVID-19 (dated by TCRdb to 2018 to 2021). The library was produced with the immunoSEQ multiplex PCR assay. TCRdb took over this immuneACCESS table, retaining in-frame rearrangements with V and J assigned. Such tables are incomplete; in checked studies, under half of the missing clones stem from an unresolved V gene, and the remainder is unexplained. The sample table holds about 80,000 clones, of which around 85% were seen once. Approximately 20% of the sample is held by the ten biggest clonotypes. The sequenced sample consisted of peripheral blood. The receptors shown here come from an elderly man with active or convalescent COVID-19.

J is TRBJ2-5 and V is TRBV2, with 14 bases that match TRBD2. Germline lookup yields CDR1 SNHLY and CDR2 FYNNEI. This CDR3 has 15 amino acids. V was pared by 7 bases and J by 9 bases, with 10 bases of the junction left unmatched. CDR3 residues: CASMVTSGGAGAQYF. DNA of the CDR3: TGTGCCAGCATGGTGACTAGCGGGGGGGCGGGCGCCCAGTACTTC. The variable domain in full, completed from reference TRBV2 and TRBJ2-5, reads EPEVTQTPSHQVTQMGQEVILRCVPISNHLYFYWYRQILGQKVEFLVSFYNNEISEKSEIFDDQFSVERPDGSNFTLKIRSTKLEDSAMYFCASMVTSGGAGAQYFGPGTRLLVL.

This clone was picked up a small number of times. The chain links TRBV28 to TRBJ1-2, with 9 bases lining up with TRBD1. The length of the CDR3 is 14 residues. The V gene's germline CDR1 is MDHEN and CDR2 SYDVKM. J lost 5 bases, V lost 8 bases, and 9 bases had no gene match. The CDR3 nucleotides read TGTGCCAGCCTGGGGGGGACAGGGACTTATGGCTACACCTTC. Its protein is CASLGGTGTYGYTF.

The V gene is TRBV6-4, the J gene TRBJ1-1; 7 positions match TRBD1. The CDR3 is made up of 16 amino acids. Germline V gene lookup returns CDR1 MRHNA and CDR2 SNTAGT. The V and J ends lost 0 bases and 5 bases, in that order; junction bases with no gene match: 9. The CDR3 bases are TGTGCCAGCAGTGACTCGACCCCAGGGGGAGGAACTGAAGCTTTCTTT. Amino acid sequence: CASSDSTPGGGTEAFF.

The chain is built from TRBV19 and TRBJ1-2; 9 nucleotides line up with TRBD1. CDR3 size: 13 residues. Germline CDR1 and CDR2: LNHDA and SQIVND (reference sequence). Unmatched junction bases numbered 2, after V lost 8 bases and J lost 1 base. The CDR3 nucleotides read TGTGCCAGTGGGGACAGGGATAACTATGGCTACACCTTC. It yields the protein CASGDRDNYGYTF.

The V call is TRBV14, the J call TRBJ2-3; weak D call: TRBD1 (6 bases). V shed 4 bases and J shed 0 bases, with 17 bases lying between them. Germline assignment: CDR1 SGHDN and CDR2 FVKESK. The CDR3 consists of 17 residues. The CDR3 nucleotides are TGTGCCAGCAGCCGACGGGTCCGGACAGACAGCACAGATACGCAGTATTTT. Translation gives CASSRRVRTDSTDTQYF. Looking up the rest from reference TRBV14 and TRBJ2-3 gives the full variable domain: EAGVTQFPSHSVIEKGQTVTLRCDPISGHDNLYWYRRVMGKEIKFLLHFVKESKQDESGMPNNRFLAERTGGTYSTLKVQPAELEDSGVYFCASSRRVRTDSTDTQYFGPGTRLTVL.

This chain links TRBV6-5 with TRBJ1-5; perhaps TRBD1 as D (6 bases). Germline CDR1 and CDR2: MNHEY and SVGAGI. Between the trimmed V and J ends, which lost 6 bases and 4 bases, there was a span of 16 bases. CDR3 length: 15 residues. CDR3 sequence reads: CASSAGADNNQPQHF. The CDR3 coding sequence is TGTGCCAGCAGCGCGGGGGCAGATAATAATCAGCCCCAGCATTTT.

V gene TRBV3-1 (or the pseudogene TRBV3-2) combines with J gene TRBJ1-5; D is possibly TRBD1 (6 bases). With 4 bases removed from V and 2 bases from J, the gap between germline ends came to 12 bases. The CDR3 contains 15 residues. Looked up from germline, CDR1 is LGHDT and CDR2 is YNNKEL (reference sequence). The CDR3 loop reads CASSPYRQGNQPQHF. The CDR3 DNA sequence: TGTGCCAGCAGCCCTTACAGACAGGGCAATCAGCCCCAGCATTTT.

The rearrangement joins TRBV5-1 to TRBJ1-4; D uncertain. The CDR3 covers 15 residues. The germline gives CDR1 SGHRS, CDR2 YFSETQ. The germline V and J ends were trimmed by 0 bases and 6 bases, with 12 bases remaining between them. The CDR3 nucleotides are TGCGCCAGCAGCTTGGTTTCGGGGAGAGATGAAAAACTGTTTTTT. Translated: CASSLVSGRDEKLFF.

V and J are TRBV2 and TRBJ2-5; D perhaps matches TRBD1 (6 bases). Trimming shortened V by 5 bases and J by 5 bases, and 12 bases separated the two germline ends. Germline V gene sequence: CDR1 SNHLY, CDR2 FYNNEI. The CDR3 extends over 13 amino acids. The CDR3 sequence: CASSIQGAETQYF. In DNA form, the CDR3 reads TGTGCCAGCAGTATACAGGGTGCGGAGACCCAGTACTTC.

The CDR3 loop reads CASSPRRGGGTEAFF. In DNA form, the CDR3 reads TGCGCCAGCAGCCCCCGACGGGGGGGCGGCACTGAAGCTTTCTTT. V is TRBV4-1 and J is TRBJ1-1; TRBD1 is a possible D gene (6 bases). This CDR3 has 15 residues. Germline values: CDR1 MGHRA, CDR2 YSYEKL. The V gene lost 4 bases and the J gene lost 4 bases, with 16 bases spanning the gap.

This clone was detected only a few times. The rearrangement joins TRBV19 to TRBJ2-3, with 11 bases matching TRBD2. Germline V gene sequence: CDR1 LNHDA, CDR2 SQIVND (reference sequence). The CDR3 covers 17 residues. V shed 4 bases, J shed 3 bases, and the junction held 9 bases outside the gene matches. This chain's CDR3 is CASSRGIAGGGTDTQYF. The DNA of the CDR3 is TGTGCCAGTAGTAGAGGAATAGCGGGAGGGGGAACAGATACGCAGTATTTT.

The V and J genes are TRBV6-6 and TRBJ1-5, with TRBD1 identical over 8 bases. The CDR3 loop spans 14 amino acids. Trimming removed 6 bases from V and 3 bases from J; junction bases left unmatched: 4. The V gene's germline CDR1 is MNHNY and CDR2 SVGAGI (reference sequence). CDR3 in DNA: TGTGCCAGCAGGAGACAGGGGTCCAATCAGCCCCAGCATTTT. It codes for CASRRQGSNQPQHF.

This clone appeared a few times. CDR3 nucleotides: TGTGCCAGCAGACCCCAGGGGACCTACGAGCAGTACGTC. Protein sequence: CASRPQGTYEQYV. The V call is TRBV28, the J call TRBJ2-7; tentatively, D is TRBD1 (6 bases). The CDR3 runs 13 residues. Germline V lookup: CDR1 MDHEN, CDR2 SYDVKM. V was trimmed by 6 bases and J by 2 bases, leaving 11 bases between them.

The chain employs TRBV11-2 and TRBJ2-1, with D possibly being TRBD2 (5 bases). The CDR3 totals 15 residues. The germline V gene has CDR1 SGHAT and CDR2 FQNNGV. Trimming cost V 1 base and J 2 bases, with 9 bases left between them. The CDR3 coding sequence is TGTGCCAGCAGCTTAGGGGAGCTCCCCTACAATGAGCAGTTCTTC. This translates into CASSLGELPYNEQFF.

This clone was counted only a few times. The genes are TRBV5-6 and TRBJ2-3; D is possibly TRBD2 (6 bases). The CDR3 length is 15 residues. V was shortened by 2 bases and J by 1 base, with 11 bases between the two germline ends. Germline CDR1 is SGHDT and CDR2 is YYEEEE. CDR3 sequence: CASSLGGTRTDTQYF. The DNA for the CDR3 is TGTGCCAGCAGCTTAGGCGGGACCCGCACAGATACGCAGTATTTT.

The chain combines TRBV5-1 with TRBJ2-2; tentatively, D is TRBD1 (5 bases). Germline CDR1 is SGHRS and CDR2 is YFSETQ. Between the trimmed V and J ends, which lost 2 bases and 4 bases, there was a span of 6 bases. The CDR3 sequence is 13 residues long. The CDR3 spells CASSFQGTGELFF. The CDR3 coding sequence is TGCGCCAGCAGCTTTCAGGGCACCGGGGAGCTGTTTTTT.

The V call is TRBV19, the J call TRBJ2-1, with D tentatively TRBD1 (6 bases). Trimming cost V 4 bases and J 13 bases, with 17 bases left between them. The germline V gene encodes CDR1 LNHDA and CDR2 SQIVND (reference sequence). The CDR3 totals 13 residues. The CDR3 DNA sequence: TGTGCCAGTAGTACCCAAACAGGGACCGATCAGTTCTTC. Translation: CASSTQTGTDQFF. The entire variable domain, with the rest obtained from reference TRBV19 and TRBJ2-1, is as follows: DGGITQSPKYLFRKEGQNVTLSCEQNLNHDAMYWYRQDPGQGLRLIYYSQIVNDFQKGDIAEGYSVSREKKESFPLTVTSAQKNPTAFYLCASSTQTGTDQFFGPGTRLTVL.

The chain links TRBV5-1 to TRBJ1-2; weak D call: TRBD1 (5 bases). This CDR3 spans 16 amino acids. V was clipped by 0 bases and J by 0 bases, with 12 bases between them. Germline V gives CDR1 SGHRS, CDR2 YFSETQ. In DNA form, the CDR3 reads TGCGCCAGCAGCTTGGGGCAGGGCCGAGCTAACTATGGCTACACCTTC. This translates into CASSLGQGRANYGYTF.

The chain uses TRBV6-5 and TRBJ2-7; TRBD1 matches at 9 bases. Unmatched junction bases numbered 7, after V lost 6 bases and J lost 1 base. The CDR3 runs to 15 residues. Germline V lookup: CDR1 MNHEY, CDR2 SVGAGI. CDR3 nucleotide sequence: TGTGCCAGCAGGAGGGACAGGGAGGGATCCTACGAGCAGTACGTC. Amino acids: CASRRDREGSYEQYV.

The chain is built from TRBV5-1 and TRBJ1-1, with a tentative D call TRBD1 (5 bases). Trimming pared 1 base from V and 0 bases from J, leaving 10 bases between. The CDR3 totals 15 residues. From germline, CDR1 is SGHRS and CDR2 YFSETQ. CDR3 in DNA: TGCGCCAGCAGCTTGTCAGGAGGGGTGAACACTGAAGCTTTCTTT. Its translation is CASSLSGGVNTEAFF.

V usage is TRBV5-1 and J usage is TRBJ2-3; TRBD2 aligns across 12 bases. The germline gives CDR1 SGHRS, CDR2 YFSETQ. The ends lost 0 bases at V and 4 bases at J; junction bases unmatched: 3. This CDR3 contains 16 residues. DNA for the CDR3: TGCGCCAGCAGCTTGGTACTAGCGGGGGGCGCAGATACGCAGTATTTT. Translated, it gives CASSLVLAGGADTQYF. The full variable domain, its missing parts supplied by reference TRBV5-1 and TRBJ2-3, is KAGVTQTPRYLIKTRGQQVTLSCSPISGHRSVSWYQQTPGQGLQFLFEYFSETQRNKGNFPGRFSGRQFSNSRSEMNVSTLELGDSALYLCASSLVLAGGADTQYFGPGTRLTVL.

This clone was seen once. The rearrangement uses TRBV4-1 and TRBJ2-4; TRBD1 is a possible D gene (5 bases). V was pared by 3 bases and J by 1 base, with 13 bases between. Germline CDR1 MGHRA, CDR2 YSYEKL. The CDR3 is 16 amino acids. As DNA, the CDR3 is TGCGCCAGCAGCCAGAATACAGGAACGGCCAAAAACATTCAGTACTTC. Encoded protein: CASSQNTGTAKNIQYF.

The genes are TRBV7-2 and TRBJ1-6; 7 bases fit TRBD1. CDR3 length: 13 residues. V shed 7 bases and J 10 bases; nucleotides not matched to a gene: 7. CDR1 is SGHTA, CDR2 FQGNSA, per germline. The CDR3 nucleotides read TGTGCCAGCAACAACAGGGGTGGCTCACCCCTCCACTTT. Translating it yields CASNNRGGSPLHF.

The chain recombines TRBV19 with TRBJ1-5; D gene unclear. The V end was cut by 5 bases, the J end by 5 bases, with 10 bases between. The CDR3 is made up of 13 amino acids. Per the germline V gene, CDR1 is LNHDA and CDR2 is SQIVND (reference sequence). CDR3 protein: CASSSQIHQPQHF. The DNA of the CDR3 is TGTGCCAGTAGTTCCCAGATTCATCAGCCCCAGCATTTT. The entire variable domain, with the rest obtained from reference TRBV19 and TRBJ1-5, is as follows: DGGITQSPKYLFRKEGQNVTLSCEQNLNHDAMYWYRQDPGQGLRLIYYSQIVNDFQKGDIAEGYSVSREKKESFPLTVTSAQKNPTAFYLCASSSQIHQPQHFGDGTRLSIL.

The J gene is TRBJ1-4, the V gene TRBV11-3; D unclear. From germline, CDR1 is SGHNT and CDR2 YENEEA. V was pared by 5 bases and J by 6 bases, with 16 bases between. The CDR3 totals 15 residues. The CDR3 protein is CASSPTLGFDEKLFF. The DNA for the CDR3 is TGTGCCAGCAGCCCAACCCTAGGCTTCGATGAAAAACTGTTTTTT.

The CDR3 DNA is TGCGCCAGCAGTCAATCGGGGACTAGCCTGTACGAGCAGTACGTC. It translates to CASSQSGTSLYEQYV. The chain is built from TRBV23-1 and TRBJ2-7, with 9 bases lining up with TRBD2. TRBV23-1 is identified as an open reading frame with a role that is uncertain. The CDR3 covers 15 residues. V shed 0 bases and J 4 bases; nucleotides not matched to a gene: 4.

In its sample, this clone was seen once. The rearrangement links TRBV6-4 to TRBJ1-2, with D possibly TRBD1 on 5 matching bases. CDR1 is MRHNA, CDR2 SNTAGT, per germline. V was trimmed by 2 bases and J by 5 bases, leaving 12 bases between them. The CDR3 loop spans 14 amino acids. The CDR3, as DNA: TGTGCCAGCAGTGACGGTGGAGGGGAATATGGCTACACCTTC. This translates into CASSDGGGEYGYTF.